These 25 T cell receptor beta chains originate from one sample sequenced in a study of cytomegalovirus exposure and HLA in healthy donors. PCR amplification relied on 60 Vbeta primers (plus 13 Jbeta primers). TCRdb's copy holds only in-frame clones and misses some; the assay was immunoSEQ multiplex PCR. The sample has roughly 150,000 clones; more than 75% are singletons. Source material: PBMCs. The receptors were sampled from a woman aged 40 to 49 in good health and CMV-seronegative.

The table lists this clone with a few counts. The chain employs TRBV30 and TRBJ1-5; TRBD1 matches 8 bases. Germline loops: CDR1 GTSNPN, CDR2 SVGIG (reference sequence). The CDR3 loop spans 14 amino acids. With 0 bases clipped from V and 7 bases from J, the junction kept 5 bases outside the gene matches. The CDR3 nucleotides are TGTGCCTGGAGTGTAGGACAGGGAAGGCAGCCCCAGCATTTT. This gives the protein CAWSVGQGRQPQHF. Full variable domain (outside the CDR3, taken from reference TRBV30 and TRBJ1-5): SQTIHQWPATLVQPVGSPLSLECTVEGTSNPNLYWYRQAAGRGLQLLFYSVGIGQISSEVPQNLSASRPQDRQFILSSKKLLLSDSGFYLCAWSVGQGRQPQHFGDGTRLSIL.

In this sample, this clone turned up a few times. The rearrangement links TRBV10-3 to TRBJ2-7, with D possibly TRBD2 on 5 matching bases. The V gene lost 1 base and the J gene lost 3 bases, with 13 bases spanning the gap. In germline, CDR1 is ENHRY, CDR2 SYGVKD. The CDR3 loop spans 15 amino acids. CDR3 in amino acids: CAISELSGGFYEQYF. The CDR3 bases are TGTGCCATCAGTGAGTTATCCGGAGGTTTCTACGAGCAGTACTTC.

CDR3 sequence (DNA): TGTGCCAGCAGTTACAGGGGGACCCCGAACTATGGCTACACCTTC. Translated: CASSYRGTPNYGYTF. The gene calls are TRBV6-5 and TRBJ1-2, with D possibly matching TRBD1 (6 bases). CDR1 MNHEY and CDR2 SVGAGI come from the germline V gene. The CDR3 runs to 15 residues. The ends were cut back, 2 bases at V and 2 bases at J, with 12 bases in the middle.

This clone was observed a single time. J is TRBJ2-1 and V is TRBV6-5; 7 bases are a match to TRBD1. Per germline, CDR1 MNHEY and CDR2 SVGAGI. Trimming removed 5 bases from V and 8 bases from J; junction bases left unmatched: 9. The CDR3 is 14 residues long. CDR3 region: CASSGRQGRDEQFF. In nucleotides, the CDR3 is TGTGCCAGCAGTGGCCGACAGGGACGGGATGAGCAGTTCTTC.

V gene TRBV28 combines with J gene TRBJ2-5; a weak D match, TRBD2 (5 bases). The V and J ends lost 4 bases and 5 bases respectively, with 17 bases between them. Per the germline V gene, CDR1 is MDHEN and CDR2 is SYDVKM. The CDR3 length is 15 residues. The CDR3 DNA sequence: TGTGCCAGCAGTTCACCCAGACTACCCCCGGAGACCCAGTACTTC. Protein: CASSSPRLPPETQYF.

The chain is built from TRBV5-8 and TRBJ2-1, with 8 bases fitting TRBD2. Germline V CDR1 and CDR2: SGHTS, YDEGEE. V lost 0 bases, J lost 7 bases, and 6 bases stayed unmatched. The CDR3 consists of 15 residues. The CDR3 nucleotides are TGTGCCAGCAGCTTGGCGGGGGGGCAGACTAATGAGCAGTTCTTC. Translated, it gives CASSLAGGQTNEQFF.

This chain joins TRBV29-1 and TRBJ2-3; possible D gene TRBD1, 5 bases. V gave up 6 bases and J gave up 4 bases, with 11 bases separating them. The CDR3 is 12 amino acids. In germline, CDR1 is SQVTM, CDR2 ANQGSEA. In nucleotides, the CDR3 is TGCAGCGTCGGAATGACAGCAGATACGCAGTATTTT. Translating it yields CSVGMTADTQYF.

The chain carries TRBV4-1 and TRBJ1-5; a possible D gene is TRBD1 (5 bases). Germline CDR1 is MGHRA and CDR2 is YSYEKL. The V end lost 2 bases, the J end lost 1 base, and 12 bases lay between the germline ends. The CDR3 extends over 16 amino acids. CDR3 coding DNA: TGCGCCAGCAGCCAAACGGGACTCCGGAGCAATCAGCCCCAGCATTTT. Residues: CASSQTGLRSNQPQHF.

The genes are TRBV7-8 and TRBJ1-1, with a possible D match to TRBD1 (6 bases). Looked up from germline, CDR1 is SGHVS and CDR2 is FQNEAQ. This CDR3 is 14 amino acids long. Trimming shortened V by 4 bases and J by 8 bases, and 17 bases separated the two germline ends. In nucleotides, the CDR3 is TGTGCCAGCAGCTCCCAACCCTCGACAGGAGAAGCTTTCTTT. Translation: CASSSQPSTGEAFF.

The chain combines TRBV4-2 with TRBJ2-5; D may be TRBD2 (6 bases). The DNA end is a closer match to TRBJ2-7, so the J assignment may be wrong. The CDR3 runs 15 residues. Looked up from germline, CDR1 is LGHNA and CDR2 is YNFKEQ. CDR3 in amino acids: CASSQDQRVTYEQYF. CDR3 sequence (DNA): TGTGCCAGCAGCCAAGATCAGCGGGTAACCTACGAGCAGTACTTC.

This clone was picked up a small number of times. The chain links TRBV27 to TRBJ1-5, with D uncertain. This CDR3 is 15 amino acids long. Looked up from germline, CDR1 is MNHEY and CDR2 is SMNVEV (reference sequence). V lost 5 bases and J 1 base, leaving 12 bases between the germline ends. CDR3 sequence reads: CASSLRGGSNQPQHF. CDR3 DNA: TGTGCCAGCAGTCTACGGGGAGGGAGCAATCAGCCCCAGCATTTT.

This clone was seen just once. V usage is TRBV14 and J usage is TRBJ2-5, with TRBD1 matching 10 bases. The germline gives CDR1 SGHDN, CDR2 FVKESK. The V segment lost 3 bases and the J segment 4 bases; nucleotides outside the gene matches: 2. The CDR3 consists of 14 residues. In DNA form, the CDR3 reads TGTGCCAGCAGCCAGGACAGGGGGGCAGAGACCCAGTACTTC. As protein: CASSQDRGAETQYF.

The CDR3 coding sequence is TGTGCCAGCAGCTTAAACCCGCCCGGACAGGGGGCGAGGCAGCCCCAGCATTTT. As protein: CASSLNPPGQGARQPQHF. The chain couples TRBV7-9 to TRBJ1-5; TRBD1 aligns across 11 bases. Trimming removed 2 bases from V and 7 bases from J; junction bases left unmatched: 13. The CDR3 runs to 18 residues. The V gene's germline CDR1 is SEHNR and CDR2 FQNEAQ (reference sequence).

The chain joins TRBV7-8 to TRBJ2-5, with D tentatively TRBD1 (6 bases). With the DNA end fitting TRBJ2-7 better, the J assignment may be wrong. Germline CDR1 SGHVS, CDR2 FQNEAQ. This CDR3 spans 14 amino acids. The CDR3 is CASSPHRVGYEQYF. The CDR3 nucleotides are TGTGCCAGCAGCCCCCACAGGGTGGGCTACGAGCAGTACTTC.

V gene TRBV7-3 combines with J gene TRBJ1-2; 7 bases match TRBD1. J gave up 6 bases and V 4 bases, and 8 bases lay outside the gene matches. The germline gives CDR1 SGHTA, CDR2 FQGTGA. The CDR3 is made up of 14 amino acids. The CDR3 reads CASSSHRQGDGYTF. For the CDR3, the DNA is TGTGCCAGCAGCTCACACCGACAGGGCGATGGCTACACCTTC.

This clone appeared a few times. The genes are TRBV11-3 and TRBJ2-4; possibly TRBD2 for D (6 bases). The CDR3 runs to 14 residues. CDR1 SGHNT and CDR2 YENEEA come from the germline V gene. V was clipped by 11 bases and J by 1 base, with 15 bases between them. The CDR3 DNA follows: TGTGCCTCCAACACCGGAGGGGCCAAAAACATTCAGTACTTC. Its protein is CASNTGGAKNIQYF.

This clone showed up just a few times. CDR3 sequence: CASSYQGETQYF. The CDR3 DNA reads TGTGCCAGCAGCTATCAGGGAGAGACCCAGTACTTC. V usage is TRBV7-9 and J usage is TRBJ2-5, with D perhaps matching TRBD1 (5 bases). The CDR3 runs 12 residues. Trimming pared 4 bases from V and 4 bases from J, leaving 7 bases between. Germline V gene data show CDR1 as SEHNR and CDR2 as FQNEAQ (reference sequence).

This chain's CDR3 is CSARDGSGYTF. For the CDR3, the DNA is TGCAGTGCTAGGGACGGGAGTGGCTACACCTTC. The chain uses TRBV20-1 and TRBJ1-2, with D uncertain. Per the germline V gene, CDR1 is DFQATT and CDR2 is SNEGSKA (reference sequence). V was clipped by 3 bases and J by 7 bases, with 9 bases between them. CDR3 length equals 11 residues.

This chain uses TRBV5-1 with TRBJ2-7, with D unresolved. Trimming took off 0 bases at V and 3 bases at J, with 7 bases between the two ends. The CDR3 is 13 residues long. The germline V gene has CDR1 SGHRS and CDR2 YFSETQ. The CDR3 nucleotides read TGCGCCAGCAGCTTGGATCCGAGCTACGAGCAGTACTTC. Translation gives CASSLDPSYEQYF.

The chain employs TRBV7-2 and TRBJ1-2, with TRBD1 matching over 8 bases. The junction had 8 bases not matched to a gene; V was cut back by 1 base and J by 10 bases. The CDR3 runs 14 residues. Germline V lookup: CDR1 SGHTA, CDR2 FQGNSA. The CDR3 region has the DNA TGTGCCAGCAGCTTAGAGACAGGGGAAGGCCCCTACACCTTC. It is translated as CASSLETGEGPYTF.

The CDR3 sequence: CSVDPGQGASEAFF. The CDR3 DNA is TGCAGCGTTGACCCGGGACAGGGGGCAAGTGAAGCTTTCTTT. The chain couples TRBV29-1 to TRBJ1-1; 12 bases align to TRBD1. This CDR3 region has 14 residues. Losses at the gene ends were 3 bases for V and 7 bases for J; bases not matched to a gene: 6. CDR1 and CDR2 (germline): SQVTM, ANQGSEA. Together with reference TRBV29-1 and TRBJ1-1, the CDR3 gives the full variable domain: SAVISQKPSRDICQRGTSLTIQCQVDSQVTMMFWYRQQPGQSLTLIATANQGSEATYESGFVIDKFPISRPNLTFSTLTVSNMSPEDSSIYLCSVDPGQGASEAFFGQGTRLTVV.

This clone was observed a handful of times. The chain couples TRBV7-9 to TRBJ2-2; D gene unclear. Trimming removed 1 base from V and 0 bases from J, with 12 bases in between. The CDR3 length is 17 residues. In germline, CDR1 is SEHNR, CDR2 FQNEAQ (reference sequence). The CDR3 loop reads CASSLVGSIPNTGELFF. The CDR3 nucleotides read TGTGCCAGCAGCTTAGTCGGGTCAATCCCGAACACCGGGGAGCTGTTTTTT.

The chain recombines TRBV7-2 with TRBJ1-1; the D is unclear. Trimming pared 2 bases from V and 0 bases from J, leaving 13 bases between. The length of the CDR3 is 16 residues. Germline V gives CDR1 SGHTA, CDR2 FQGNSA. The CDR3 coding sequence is TGTGCCAGCAGCTTAACTATGCGAACCCTGAACACTGAAGCTTTCTTT. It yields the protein CASSLTMRTLNTEAFF. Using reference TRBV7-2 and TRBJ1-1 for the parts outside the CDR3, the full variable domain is GAGVSQSPSNKVTEKGKDVELRCDPISGHTALYWYRQSLGQGLEFLIYFQGNSAPDKSGLPSDRFSAERTGGSVSTLTIQRTQQEDSAVYLCASSLTMRTLNTEAFFGQGTRLTVV.

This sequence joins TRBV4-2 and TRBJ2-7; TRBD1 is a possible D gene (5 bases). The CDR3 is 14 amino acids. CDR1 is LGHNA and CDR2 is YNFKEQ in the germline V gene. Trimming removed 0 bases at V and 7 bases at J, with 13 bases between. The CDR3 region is CASSQDLRTHEQYF. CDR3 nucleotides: TGTGCCAGCAGCCAAGATCTTCGGACACATGAGCAGTACTTC.

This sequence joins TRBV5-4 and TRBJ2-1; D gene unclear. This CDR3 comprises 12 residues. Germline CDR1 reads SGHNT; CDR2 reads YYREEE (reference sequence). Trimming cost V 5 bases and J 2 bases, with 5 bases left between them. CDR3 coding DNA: TGTGCCAGCAGAAGCGCCTACAATGAGCAGTTCTTC. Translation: CASRSAYNEQFF.